These 27 T cell receptor beta chains were all obtained from the same sample, sequenced in a study of T cells and Merkel cell carcinoma outcomes. The protocol was immunoSEQ multiplex PCR, while the TCRdb copy is restricted to in-frame clones and leaves out a portion. The table has thousands of clones, roughly 91% seen once. Material: tumor tissue from Merkel cell carcinoma. The source is a human donor with Merkel cell carcinoma.

The genes are TRBV11-1 and TRBJ1-1, with a tentative D call TRBD1 (5 bases). V was trimmed by 4 bases and J by 7 bases, leaving 10 bases between them. Germline V gene data show CDR1 as SGHAT and CDR2 as FQDESV (reference sequence). The CDR3 sequence is 12 residues long. The CDR3: CASSSWGGEAFF. The DNA of the CDR3 is TGTGCCAGCAGCTCCTGGGGCGGTGAAGCTTTCTTT.

The chain joins TRBV30 to TRBJ1-2; 7 bases are shared with TRBD1. The ends lost 4 bases at V and 1 base at J; junction bases unmatched: 6. The CDR3 totals 14 residues. Germline V lookup: CDR1 GTSNPN, CDR2 SVGIG (reference sequence). CDR3 DNA: TGTGCCTGGAATGTGGGACAGCGTAACTATGGCTACACCTTC. This translates into CAWNVGQRNYGYTF.

The V call is TRBV5-1, the J call TRBJ1-4; D call uncertain. The CDR3 length is 14 residues. The V gene lost 4 bases and the J gene lost 8 bases, with 15 bases spanning the gap. Germline loops: CDR1 SGHRS, CDR2 YFSETQ. The CDR3 DNA reads TGCGCCAGCAGCCTCCGCCAAGGTGTGGAAAAACTGTTTTTT. Translated, it gives CASSLRQGVEKLFF.

V and J are TRBV7-2 and TRBJ1-3; 8 bases align to TRBD1. After removal of 1 base from V and 3 bases from J, the junction contained 11 bases not matched to a gene. CDR3 length: 18 residues. Germline loops: CDR1 SGHTA, CDR2 FQGNSA. Here the CDR3 reads CASSLVASGRGLGNTIYF. Written as DNA, the CDR3 is TGTGCCAGCAGCTTAGTAGCCTCAGGCAGGGGGCTTGGAAACACCATATATTTT. The variable domain in full, with the rest retrieved from reference TRBV7-2 and TRBJ1-3, is GAGVSQSPSNKVTEKGKDVELRCDPISGHTALYWYRQSLGQGLEFLIYFQGNSAPDKSGLPSDRFSAERTGGSVSTLTIQRTQQEDSAVYLCASSLVASGRGLGNTIYFGEGSWLTVV.

The V and J genes are TRBV6-1 and TRBJ2-1; 10 bases are a match to TRBD2. Germline lookup yields CDR1 MNHNS and CDR2 SASEGT. The trim removed 2 bases at V and 5 bases at J, leaving 6 bases unmatched. The CDR3 contains 16 residues. CDR3 protein: CASSEMGLARNNEQFF. CDR3 nucleotide sequence: TGTGCCAGCAGTGAAATGGGACTAGCGCGTAACAATGAGCAGTTCTTC.

This chain uses TRBV11-2 with TRBJ1-1; D perhaps matches TRBD1 (5 bases). This CDR3 contains 15 residues. Deletions cut 2 bases from V and 0 bases from J, with 10 bases between. The germline V gene encodes CDR1 SGHAT and CDR2 FQNNGV. The CDR3: CASSLHQDMNTEAFF. CDR3 DNA: TGTGCCAGCAGCTTACATCAGGACATGAACACTGAAGCTTTCTTT.

Only a few counts were recorded for this clone. The V gene is TRBV7-9, the J gene TRBJ2-1; TRBD1 agrees at 9 bases. This CDR3 comprises 15 residues. CDR1 and CDR2 from the germline V gene are SEHNR and FQNEAQ (reference sequence). V was clipped by 5 bases and J by 8 bases; unmatched bases: 10. In DNA form, the CDR3 reads TGTGCCAGCAGCCCCCGGGACAGGGACGGTCATGAGCAGTTCTTC. It specifies CASSPRDRDGHEQFF.

This chain links TRBV5-1 with TRBJ1-6; 7 bases agree with TRBD1. From germline, CDR1 is SGHRS and CDR2 YFSETQ. V dropped 3 bases and J dropped 13; count of bases not matched to a gene: 10. CDR3 length: 14 amino acids. CDR3: CASSWGQPPIPLHF. CDR3 in DNA: TGCGCCAGCAGCTGGGGACAGCCTCCCATTCCCCTCCACTTT.

This sequence joins TRBV6-5 and TRBJ1-2; 10 nucleotides match TRBD1. V shed 4 bases, J shed 8 bases, and the junction held 1 base outside the gene matches. This CDR3 spans 12 amino acids. Germline loops: CDR1 MNHEY, CDR2 SVGAGI. CDR3 coding DNA: TGTGCCAGCAGTTCGACAGGGGGCGGCTACACCTTC. Residues: CASSSTGGGYTF.

The CDR3 loop is CASRLLRDPGYTF. For the CDR3, the DNA is TGTGCCAGCAGACTCCTCAGGGACCCTGGCTACACCTTC. The V call is TRBV6-1, the J call TRBJ1-2, with D maybe TRBD1 (5 bases). V lost 6 bases to trimming and J lost 7 bases, with 15 bases between them. This CDR3 contains 13 residues. Germline CDR1 MNHNS, CDR2 SASEGT.

This chain connects TRBV29-1 to TRBJ2-5, with TRBD1 matching 12 bases. The V gene's germline CDR1 is SQVTM and CDR2 ANQGSEA. This CDR3 region has 13 residues. The CDR3, as DNA: TGCAGTGTGGGACAGGGGGCTCCAGAGACCCAGTACTTC. This translates into CSVGQGAPETQYF.

This clone was found once. This chain joins TRBV9 and TRBJ1-1; 7 bases match TRBD1. Germline V gene lookup returns CDR1 SGDLS and CDR2 YYNGEE. J gave up 3 bases and V 4 bases, and 6 bases lay outside the gene matches. The CDR3 is 14 amino acids. The CDR3 nucleotides are TGTGCCAGCAGCTCACAGACAGGGTACACTGAAGCTTTCTTT. Residues: CASSSQTGYTEAFF.

V is TRBV6-6 and J is TRBJ2-7; no definite D call. The germline V gene has CDR1 MNHNY and CDR2 SVGAGI (reference sequence). This CDR3 has 12 residues. Trimming stripped 5 bases from V and 4 bases from J, with 9 bases between. This chain's CDR3 is CASSPVSYEQYF. CDR3 sequence (DNA): TGTGCCAGCAGTCCGGTCAGTTACGAGCAGTACTTC.

Comments on this clone: At one boundary the junction diverges from the germline segment, which might be a read error. The rearrangement uses TRBV5-1 and TRBJ1-1, with D possibly TRBD1 on 5 matching bases. The CDR3 totals 13 residues. Germline loops: CDR1 SGHRS, CDR2 YFSETQ. CDR3 coding DNA: TGCGCCAACAGCTTGGGGGATGGGGATGAAGCTTTCTTT. Its translation is CANSLGDGDEAFF.

The J gene is TRBJ1-1, the V gene TRBV7-8; no firm D call. Germline V lookup: CDR1 SGHVS, CDR2 FQNEAQ. CDR3 size: 16 residues. V was trimmed by 1 base and J by 0 bases, leaving 12 bases between them. DNA of the CDR3: TGTGCCAGCAGCTTAGGAACAGCTACCTTGAACACTGAAGCTTTCTTT. It translates to CASSLGTATLNTEAFF. The entire variable domain, with the rest obtained from reference TRBV7-8 and TRBJ1-1, is as follows: GAGVSQSPRYKVAKRGQDVALRCDPISGHVSLFWYQQALGQGPEFLTYFQNEAQLDKSGLPSDRFFAERPEGSVSTLKIQRTQQEDSAVYLCASSLGTATLNTEAFFGQGTRLTVV.

This clone was observed a few times. The rearrangement joins TRBV6-1 to TRBJ1-2, with D possibly matching TRBD1 (6 bases). V shed 6 bases and J shed 4 bases, with 15 bases lying between them. Germline CDR1 and CDR2: MNHNS and SASEGT. This CDR3 is 14 amino acids long. Written as DNA, the CDR3 is TGTGCCAGCAGACCAAGGGGGGGGGCCTATGGCTACACCTTC. Protein sequence: CASRPRGGAYGYTF.

The J gene is TRBJ1-5, the V gene TRBV5-5; D unresolved. The CDR3 length is 15 residues. Trimming cost V 2 bases and J 2 bases, with 11 bases left between them. The germline V gene has CDR1 SGHKS and CDR2 YYEKEE (reference sequence). As DNA, the CDR3 is TGTGCCAGCAGCTTCACGGGGTTTGGCAATCAGCCCCAGCATTTT. This gives the protein CASSFTGFGNQPQHF.

CDR3 region: CASSPQLSISDTQYF. The CDR3 nucleotides read TGTGCCAGCTCACCACAACTCAGTATTTCAGATACGCAGTATTTT. V gene TRBV18 combines with J gene TRBJ2-3, with D unclear. Germline CDR1 reads KGHSH; CDR2 reads LQKENI. This CDR3 has 15 residues. Trimming left V 1 base short and J 4 bases short, with 12 bases between.

This chain uses TRBV19 with TRBJ1-4; tentative D call: TRBD1 (6 bases). In germline, CDR1 is LNHDA, CDR2 SQIVND (reference sequence). V gave up 3 bases and J gave up 8 bases, with 10 bases separating them. There are 13 residues in the CDR3. The CDR3 loop is CASSIGQREKLFF. The CDR3 DNA sequence: TGTGCCAGTAGTATCGGACAGCGAGAAAAACTGTTTTTT.

V is TRBV11-2 and J is TRBJ1-1, with D perhaps matching TRBD1 (5 bases). Trimming took 5 bases from V and 0 from J, leaving 16 bases between them. Per germline, CDR1 SGHAT and CDR2 FQNNGV. The length of the CDR3 is 16 residues. The CDR3 is CASSPAGGNLNTEAFF. CDR3 bases: TGTGCCAGCAGCCCAGCGGGGGGGAACCTGAACACTGAAGCTTTCTTT. Looking up the rest from reference TRBV11-2 and TRBJ1-1 gives the full variable domain: EAGVAQSPRYKIIEKRQSVAFWCNPISGHATLYWYQQILGQGPKLLIQFQNNGVVDDSQLPKDRFSAERLKGVDSTLKIQPAKLEDSAVYLCASSPAGGNLNTEAFFGQGTRLTVV.

The CDR3 sequence: CAVKQGAPSSYNSPLHF. In DNA form, the CDR3 reads TGTGCCGTCAAGCAGGGGGCACCTAGCTCCTATAATTCACCCCTCCACTTT. V gene TRBV5-4 combines with J gene TRBJ1-6; TRBD1 matches at 8 bases. Germline assignment: CDR1 SGHNT and CDR2 YYREEE (reference sequence). This CDR3 is 17 amino acids long. V trimming: 10 bases; J trimming: 0 bases; junction bases outside the gene matches: 12.

The gene calls are TRBV15 and TRBJ1-5; D call uncertain. Trimming shortened V by 4 bases and J by 0 bases, and 4 bases separated the two germline ends. CDR1 is LNHNV, CDR2 YYDKDF, per germline (reference sequence). The CDR3 runs 13 residues. The CDR3 protein is CATSKDSNQPQHF. Here the CDR3 DNA reads TGTGCCACCAGCAAGGATAGCAATCAGCCCCAGCATTTT.

This chain joins TRBV21-1 and TRBJ1-5. TRBV21-1 is a pseudogene locus. The CDR3 runs to 12 residues. CDR3 bases: TGTGCCAGCAGCCCCTTACCTGGGCCCCAGCATTTT. Amino acids: CASSPLPGPQHF.

The V and J genes are TRBV25-1 and TRBJ2-2, with 13 bases that match TRBD2. The CDR3 loop spans 17 amino acids. V shed 0 bases, J shed 4 bases, and the junction held 2 bases outside the gene matches. Germline V CDR1 and CDR2: MGHDK, SYGVNS. CDR3 nucleotide sequence: TGTGCCAGCAGTGAATATAGACTAGCGGGGGGCACCGGGGAGCTGTTTTTT. Protein: CASSEYRLAGGTGELFF.

The chain links TRBV7-3 to TRBJ2-2; D gene uncertain. The CDR3 runs to 13 residues. Looked up from germline, CDR1 is SGHTA and CDR2 is FQGTGA. Trimming removed 4 bases from V and 6 bases from J, with 9 bases in between. The CDR3 region has the DNA TGTGCCAGCAGCTCGCTTTCGTCCGGGGAGCTGTTTTTT. It codes for CASSSLSSGELFF.

This sequence joins TRBV30 and TRBJ1-3, with 8 nucleotides matching TRBD1. The CDR3 contains 13 residues. In germline, CDR1 is GTSNPN, CDR2 SVGIG (reference sequence). The CDR3 bases are TGTGCTTTCGGACAGGGAGCTGGAAACACCATATATTTT. Amino acid sequence: CAFGQGAGNTIYF.

The chain has TRBV5-1 and TRBJ1-1; unclear D gene. The CDR3 loop spans 13 amino acids. V was shortened by 0 bases and J by 7 bases, with 10 bases between the two germline ends. The germline CDR1 and CDR2 sequences are SGHRS and YFSETQ. CDR3 protein: CASSLGDGDEAFF. CDR3 DNA sequence: TGCGCCAGCAGCTTGGGGGATGGGGATGAAGCTTTCTTT. The whole variable domain, remainder taken from reference TRBV5-1 and TRBJ1-1, is KAGVTQTPRYLIKTRGQQVTLSCSPISGHRSVSWYQQTPGQGLQFLFEYFSETQRNKGNFPGRFSGRQFSNSRSEMNVSTLELGDSALYLCASSLGDGDEAFFGQGTRLTVV.